These 15 T cell receptor beta chains were sequenced from one sample in a study of tumor-infiltrating lymphocytes in primary liver carcinoma listed by TCRdb under 2017. The run used an Illumina HiSeq 2500. A constant-region primer and ProtoScript II reverse transcriptase were used to reverse-transcribe TCRbeta-specific cDNA from around 540 ng total RNA. TCRbeta libraries were built with three nested multiplex PCR rounds, a slightly modified ARM-PCR procedure. Multiplex TRBV1-TRBV30 forward primers and a Cbeta reverse primer were used in the first two PCR rounds, each of which was run for 10 to 11 cycles. TCRdb cleaned the public reads at Q25 with fastp, built clones with MiXCR and kept in-frame beta chains. Duplicate CDR3 protein sequences are folded into a single record with the most common DNA and genes. This sample holds about 64,000 distinct CDR3 sequences; roughly 70% were observed only once. The top ten clones comprise approximately 41% of the sample.

Without any cell sorting, total RNA and DNA were extracted together from around 18-30 mg of bulk tissue using the AllPrep DNA/RNA mini kit. The sequenced material came from liver tumor tissue from sampling region 4. According to the study, the label for this sample's cell subset or site signals: tumor region T4, right-lateral pole. The receptors shown here come from a man in his forties with primary liver carcinoma and hepatitis B virus infection.

The chain has TRBV6-6 and TRBJ2-3, with TRBD2 matching over 13 bases. V dropped 10 bases and J dropped 1; count of bases not matched to a gene: 8. The CDR3 totals 16 residues. CDR1 is MNHNY and CDR2 is SVGAGI in the germline V gene (reference sequence). The CDR3 sequence is CATRLAGGPCTDTQYF. Written as DNA, the CDR3 is TGTGCCACCCGACTAGCGGGAGGTCCCTGCACAGATACGCAGTATTTT.

The chain is built from TRBV12-3 or TRBV12-4 and TRBJ1-2; 9 nucleotides agree with TRBD1. With V trimmed by 6 bases and J by 10 bases, 15 bases remained unmatched. The CDR3 loop spans 15 amino acids. CDR3 nucleotides: TGTGCCAGCAGCCTCGGACAGGGGTCAAACTATTACTACACCTTC. Amino acids: CASSLGQGSNYYYTF.

The chain recombines TRBV11-2 with TRBJ1-4; unclear D gene. CDR1 and CDR2 from the germline V gene are SGHAT and FQNNGV. This CDR3 region has 15 residues. V was shortened by 6 bases and J by 2 bases, with 13 bases between the two germline ends. CDR3 sequence: CASRSDGFTNEKLFF. DNA for the CDR3: TGTGCCAGCAGATCAGACGGGTTCACTAATGAAAAACTGTTTTTT.

The J gene is TRBJ2-1, the V gene TRBV6-2 or TRBV6-3; D is possibly TRBD1 (8 bases). The CDR3 loop spans 16 amino acids. CDR1 and CDR2 from the germline V gene are MNHEY and SVGEGT. The germline V and J ends were trimmed by 6 bases and 8 bases, with 23 bases remaining between them. This chain's CDR3 is CASRRGQGGIYDEQFF. As DNA, the CDR3 is TGTGCCAGCAGACGAGGACAGGGAGGGATATATGATGAGCAGTTCTTC.

The chain employs TRBV12-3 or TRBV12-4 and TRBJ1-1; D remains unclear. V shed 3 bases and J shed 3 bases, with 11 bases lying between them. This CDR3 region has 14 residues. The CDR3 bases are TGTGCCAGCAGTTTGGCGGATAGGGACACTGAAGCTTTCTTT. Its translation: CASSLADRDTEAFF.

This clonotype has only a few counts. Just one base apart from a much larger clone, this may be a read error. The conserved phenylalanine or tryptophan normally closing the CDR3 is absent here, so this likely arose from a read error. The rearrangement joins TRBV11-2 to TRBJ2-1; D is perhaps TRBD2 (5 bases). Trimming pared 3 bases from V and 5 bases from J, leaving 11 bases between. Germline CDR1 and CDR2: SGHAT and FQNNGV. This CDR3 is 14 amino acids long. Here the CDR3 reads CASSLSGFDNEQFI. As DNA, the CDR3 is TGTGCCAGCAGCTTGTCGGGGTTCGACAATGAGCAGTTCATC.

A remark on this clonotype: One base away lies a much larger clone, so this may be a sequencing read error. This rearrangement joins TRBV4-3 to TRBJ1-6; 10 bases are shared with TRBD1. Germline CDR1 and CDR2: LGHNA and YSLEER. The CDR3 runs to 16 residues. CDR3 coding DNA: TGCACCAGCAGCTCCTGGGACAGGGGAAGGAATTCACCCCTCTACTTT. Protein sequence: CTSSSWDRGRNSPLYF.

A note on this clonotype: A much bigger clone sits one base away, suggesting this may be a read error. The chain joins TRBV12-3 or TRBV12-4 to TRBJ1-4; D is possibly TRBD1 (5 bases). This CDR3 has 13 residues. CDR3 amino acids: CASSLAGAEKLLF. DNA of the CDR3: TGTGCCAGCAGTTTAGCCGGGGCTGAAAAACTGCTTTTT.

About this clonotype itself: At one boundary the junction diverges from the germline segment, which might be a read error. The chain has TRBV28 and TRBJ2-2; D uncertain. The germline CDR1 and CDR2 sequences are MDHEN and SYDVKM. CDR3 length: 12 residues. DNA of the CDR3: TGTGCTAGCACTTTATACTCCGGGGAGCTGTTTTTT. Translation gives CASTLYSGELFF.

On this clonotype itself: A clone one base away is much larger, so this may be a read error. The chain links TRBV20-1 to TRBJ2-7, with 7 nucleotides matching TRBD2. The germline CDR1 and CDR2 sequences are DFQATT and SNEGSKA (reference sequence). This CDR3 is built from 12 residues. The CDR3 protein is CSPTSRTYEKYF. CDR3 sequence (DNA): TGCAGTCCGACTAGCCGAACCTACGAGAAGTACTTC.

With respect to this clonotype: A clone one base away is much larger, so this may be a read error. This rearrangement joins TRBV10-3 to TRBJ1-1, with TRBD1 as a possible D gene (5 bases). Germline V lookup: CDR1 ENHRY, CDR2 SYGVKD. This CDR3 contains 13 residues. The DNA for the CDR3 is TGTGTCATCAGCCAGGGAGAGGAAACTGAAGCTTTCTTT. Encoded protein: CVISQGEETEAFF.

With regard to this clonotype: This may be a read error: a much more frequent sequence differs by one nucleotide. This likely comes from a read error, as the CDR3 has no conserved phenylalanine or tryptophan at its end. V and J are TRBV4-1 and TRBJ2-5, with TRBD1 matching over 8 bases. The germline V gene has CDR1 MGHRA and CDR2 YSYEKL. The CDR3 loop spans 15 amino acids. The ends lost 4 bases at V and 5 bases at J; junction bases unmatched: 9. CDR3 loop: CASSPEDREYETQYS. CDR3 nucleotide sequence: TGCGCCAGCAGCCCTGAGGACAGGGAGTACGAGACCCAGTACTCC.

In this sample, this clonotype turned up once. With a much larger clone just one base away, this may be a read error. The chain recombines TRBV30 with TRBJ1-1; a weak D match, TRBD1 (5 bases). The CDR3 extends over 13 amino acids. From germline, CDR1 is GTSNPN and CDR2 SVGIG (reference sequence). CDR3 sequence: CAWSIQGGTGAFF. The CDR3 nucleotides read TGTGCCTGGAGTATCCAGGGCGGCACTGGAGCTTTCTTT.

This clonotype was counted ten times or more. V usage is TRBV7-9 and J usage is TRBJ2-7; D call uncertain. In germline, CDR1 is SEHNR, CDR2 FQNEAQ (reference sequence). The V and J ends lost 5 bases and 1 base respectively, with 9 bases between them. This CDR3 is 13 amino acids long. CDR3: CASSPPCSYEQYF. The CDR3 DNA reads as TGTGCCAGCAGCCCGCCGTGTTCCTACGAGCAGTACTTC. The full variable domain, its missing parts supplied by reference TRBV7-9 and TRBJ2-7, is DTGVSQNPRHKITKRGQNVTFRCDPISEHNRLYWYRQTLGQGPEFLTYFQNEAQLEKSRLLSDRFSAERPKGSFSTLEIQRTEQGDSAMYLCASSPPCSYEQYFGPGTRLTVT.

A word on this clonotype: A read error may explain this, as a much larger clone is one base away. The chain uses TRBV11-2 and TRBJ2-1; D may correspond to TRBD1 or TRBD2 (5 bases each). With the DNA end fitting TRBJ2-7 better, the J assignment may be wrong. Germline V gives CDR1 SGHAT, CDR2 FQNNGV. The length of the CDR3 is 12 residues. The CDR3 protein is CASSLGVREQYF. The CDR3 DNA reads TGTGCCAGTAGCTTGGGGGTACGTGAGCAGTACTTC.